The 7 T cell receptor beta chains below were found in one sample sequenced in a study of cytomegalovirus exposure and HLA in healthy donors. With 60 Vbeta and 13 Jbeta primers, the PCR was carried out. Measured with immunoSEQ multiplex PCR; TCRdb has only the in-frame clones, and not every one. The sample shows about 220,000 clones, 75% to 90% of them seen only once. Specimen: PBMCs. Every receptor here comes from a boy aged 2 to 9 in good health and CMV-seronegative.

The CDR3 sequence: CAWSVGRGRIDEQYF. The CDR3 coding sequence is TGTGCCTGGAGTGTAGGGCGGGGGCGTATAGACGAGCAGTACTTC. V gene TRBV30 combines with J gene TRBJ2-7, with D possibly TRBD2 on 7 matching bases. The V end was cut by 0 bases, the J end by 5 bases, with 17 bases between. The V gene's germline CDR1 is GTSNPN and CDR2 SVGIG (reference sequence). This CDR3 is 15 amino acids long.

This clone has only a few counts. The DNA for the CDR3 is TGTGCCAGCAGTCGGACATCAAGGGACACTGAAGCTTTCTTT. This encodes CASSRTSRDTEAFF. This rearrangement joins TRBV6-6 to TRBJ1-1; D might be TRBD1 (5 bases). The CDR3 is made up of 14 amino acids. Trimming left V 5 bases short and J 3 bases short, with 13 bases between. Per germline, CDR1 MNHNY and CDR2 SVGAGI (reference sequence).

The V and J genes are TRBV5-1 and TRBJ2-7, with a tentative D call TRBD1 (6 bases). Germline lookup yields CDR1 SGHRS and CDR2 YFSETQ. The CDR3 totals 13 residues. V gave up 1 base and J gave up 6 bases, with 11 bases separating them. CDR3 sequence reads: CASSLLGAGEQYF. CDR3 nucleotide sequence: TGCGCCAGCAGCTTGTTGGGGGCGGGCGAGCAGTACTTC.

The table lists this clone with a count of one. The chain uses TRBV5-1 and TRBJ2-5, with a tentative D call TRBD2 (5 bases). The better agreement between TRBJ2-7 and the DNA end casts doubt on the J call. From germline, CDR1 is SGHRS and CDR2 YFSETQ. The CDR3 contains 14 residues. The CDR3 region has the DNA TGCGCCAGCAGCTTGGATGGGAGTAGATACGAGCAGTACTTC. Protein: CASSLDGSRYEQYF.

The chain carries TRBV6-5 and TRBJ2-7, with a tentative D call TRBD2 (6 bases). The CDR3 is 14 amino acids. CDR1 and CDR2 (germline): MNHEY, SVGAGI. Trimming shortened V by 6 bases and J by 6 bases, and 18 bases separated the two germline ends. In nucleotides, the CDR3 is TGTGCCAGCAGGCGGGACCTGCAGGTTGCCGAGCAGTACTTC. Its protein is CASRRDLQVAEQYF.

The chain carries TRBV7-8 and TRBJ2-7, with 8 bases fitting TRBD1. The CDR3 is 16 amino acids. V gave up 1 base and J gave up 0 bases; unmatched junction bases: 5. Germline V lookup: CDR1 SGHVS, CDR2 FQNEAQ. DNA for the CDR3: TGTGCCAGCAGCTTAGTGAGGGACAGGTCCTCCTACGAGCAGTACTTC. It translates to CASSLVRDRSSYEQYF. Complete variable domain (other parts from reference TRBV7-8 and TRBJ2-7): GAGVSQSPRYKVAKRGQDVALRCDPISGHVSLFWYQQALGQGPEFLTYFQNEAQLDKSGLPSDRFFAERPEGSVSTLKIQRTQQEDSAVYLCASSLVRDRSSYEQYFGPGTRLTVT.

This chain joins TRBV29-1 and TRBJ2-7; tentative D call: TRBD1 (6 bases). The CDR3 spans 14 residues. Germline CDR1 is SQVTM and CDR2 is ANQGSEA. V lost 3 bases to trimming and J lost 0 bases, with 12 bases between them. This CDR3 is CSVESQGSSYEQYF. Here the CDR3 DNA reads TGCAGCGTTGAGTCGCAGGGGAGCTCCTACGAGCAGTACTTC.